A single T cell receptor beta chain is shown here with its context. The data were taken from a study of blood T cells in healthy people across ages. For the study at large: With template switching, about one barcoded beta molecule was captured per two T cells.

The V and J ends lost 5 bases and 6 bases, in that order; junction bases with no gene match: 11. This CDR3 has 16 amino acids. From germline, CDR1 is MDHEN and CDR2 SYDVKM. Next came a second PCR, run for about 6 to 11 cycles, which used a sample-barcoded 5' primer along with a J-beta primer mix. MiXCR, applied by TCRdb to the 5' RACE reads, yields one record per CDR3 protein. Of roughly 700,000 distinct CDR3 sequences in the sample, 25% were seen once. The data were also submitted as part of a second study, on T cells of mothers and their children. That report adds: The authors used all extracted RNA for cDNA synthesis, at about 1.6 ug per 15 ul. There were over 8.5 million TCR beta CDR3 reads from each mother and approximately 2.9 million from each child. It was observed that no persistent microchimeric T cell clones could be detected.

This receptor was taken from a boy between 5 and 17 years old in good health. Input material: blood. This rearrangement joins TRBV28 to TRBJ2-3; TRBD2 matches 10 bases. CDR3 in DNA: TGTGCCAGCAGTCCGCCACTCGGGACTAGCGCCGATACGCAGTATTTT. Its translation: CASSPPLGTSADTQYF.